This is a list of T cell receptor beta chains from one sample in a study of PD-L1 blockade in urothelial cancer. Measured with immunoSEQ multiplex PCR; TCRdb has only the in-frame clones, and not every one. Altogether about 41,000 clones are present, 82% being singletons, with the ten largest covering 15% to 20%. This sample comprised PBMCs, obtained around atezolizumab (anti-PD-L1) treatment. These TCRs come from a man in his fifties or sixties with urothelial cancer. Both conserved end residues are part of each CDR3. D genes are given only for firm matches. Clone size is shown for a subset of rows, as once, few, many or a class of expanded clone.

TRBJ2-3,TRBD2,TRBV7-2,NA,TGTGCCAGCAGCCAGGGGCTAGCGGGGGGTACAGATACGCAGTATTTT,CASSQGLAGGTDTQYF
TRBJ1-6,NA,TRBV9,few,TGTGCCAGCAGCGTAGCCCTAACCGCCTCACCCCTCCACTTT,CASSVALTASPLHF
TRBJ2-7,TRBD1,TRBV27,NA,TGTGCCAGCAGTTCGGCCGGGACAGGGGTCTACGAGCAGTACTTC,CASSSAGTGVYEQYF
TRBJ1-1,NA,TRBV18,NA,TGTGCCAGCTCACCACAGGAATGGGGCAGAGCTACTGAAGCTTTCTTT,CASSPQEWGRATEAFF
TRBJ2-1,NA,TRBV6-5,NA,TGTGCCAGCAGTTCCGGGGTCTACTACAATGAGCAGTTCTTC,CASSSGVYYNEQFF
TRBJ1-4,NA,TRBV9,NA,TGTGCCAGCAGCGAGGGCGGGGGAACTAATGAAAAACTGTTTTTT,CASSEGGGTNEKLFF
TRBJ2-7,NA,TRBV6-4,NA,TGTGCCAGCAGTGACTCCTCACGGGACACTCGCTACGAGCAGTACTTC,CASSDSSRDTRYEQYF
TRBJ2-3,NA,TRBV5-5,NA,TGTGCCAGCAGCCCACAATGGGTGCAGCGTGCTCCAGATACGCAGTATTTT,CASSPQWVQRAPDTQYF
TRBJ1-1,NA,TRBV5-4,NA,TGTGCCAGCAGCCCTGGGGAGTTAAACACTGAAGCTTTCTTT,CASSPGELNTEAFF
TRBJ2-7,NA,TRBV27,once,TGTGCCAGCAGTCCCGGGGTGGCGCTCTCCTACGAGCAGTACTTC,CASSPGVALSYEQYF
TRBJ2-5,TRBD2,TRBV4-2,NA,TGTGCCAGCAGCCCCCTCGGGCGGGGGGACCAAGAGACCCAGTACTTC,CASSPLGRGDQETQYF
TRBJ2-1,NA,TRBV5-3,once,TGTGCCAGAAGCCTCGGTTTGCGGGTGAACTCCTACAATGAGCAGTTCTTC,CARSLGLRVNSYNEQFF
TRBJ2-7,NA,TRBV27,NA,TGTGCCAGCAGTCCCGCACTAGCCTACGAGCAGTACTTC,CASSPALAYEQYF
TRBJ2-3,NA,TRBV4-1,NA,TGCGCCAGCAGCCAAGATCCGGCAGATACGCAGTATTTT,CASSQDPADTQYF
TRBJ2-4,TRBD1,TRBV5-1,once,TGCGCCAGCAGCTTGGAACAGGGGGCGGCCAAAAACATTCAGTACTTC,CASSLEQGAAKNIQYF
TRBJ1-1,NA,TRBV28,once,TGTGCCAGCAGTTTATTTCGTGATGCGACTGAAGCTTTCTTT,CASSLFRDATEAFF
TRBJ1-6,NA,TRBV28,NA,TGTGCCAGCAGTCGAGCGGACAGATTGAATTCACCCCTCCACTTT,CASSRADRLNSPLHF
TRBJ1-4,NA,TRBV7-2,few,TGTGCCAGCAGCTTAGGCGGCAGGGAAAATGAAAAACTGTTTTTT,CASSLGGRENEKLFF
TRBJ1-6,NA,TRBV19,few,TGTGCCACCACCAATGGGCTTTATAATTCACCCCTCCACTTT,CATTNGLYNSPLHF